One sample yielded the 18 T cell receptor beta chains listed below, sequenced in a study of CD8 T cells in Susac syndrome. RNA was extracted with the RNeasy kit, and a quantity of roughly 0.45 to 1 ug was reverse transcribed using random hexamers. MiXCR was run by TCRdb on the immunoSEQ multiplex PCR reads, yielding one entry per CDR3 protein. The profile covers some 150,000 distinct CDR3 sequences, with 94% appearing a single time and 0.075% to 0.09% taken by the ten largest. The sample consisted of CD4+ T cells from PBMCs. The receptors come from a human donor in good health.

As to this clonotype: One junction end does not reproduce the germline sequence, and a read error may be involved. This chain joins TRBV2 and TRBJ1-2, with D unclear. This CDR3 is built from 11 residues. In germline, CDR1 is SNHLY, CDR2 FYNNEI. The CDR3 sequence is CASREVDGYTF. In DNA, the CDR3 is TGTGCCAGCAGAGAAGTTGATGGCTACACCTTC.

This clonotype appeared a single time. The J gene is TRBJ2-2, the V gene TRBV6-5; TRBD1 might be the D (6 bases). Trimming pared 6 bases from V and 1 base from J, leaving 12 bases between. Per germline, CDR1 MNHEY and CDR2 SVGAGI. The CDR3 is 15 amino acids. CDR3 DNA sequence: TGTGCCAGCAGCCCAGAGACAGGGAACACCGGGGAGCTGTTTTTT. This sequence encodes CASSPETGNTGELFF.

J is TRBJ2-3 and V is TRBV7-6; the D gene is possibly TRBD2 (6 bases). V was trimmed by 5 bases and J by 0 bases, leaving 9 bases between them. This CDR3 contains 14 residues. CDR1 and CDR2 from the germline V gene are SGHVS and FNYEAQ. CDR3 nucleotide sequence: TGTGCCAGCAGCACCGGGACTAGCACAGATACGCAGTATTTT. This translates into CASSTGTSTDTQYF.

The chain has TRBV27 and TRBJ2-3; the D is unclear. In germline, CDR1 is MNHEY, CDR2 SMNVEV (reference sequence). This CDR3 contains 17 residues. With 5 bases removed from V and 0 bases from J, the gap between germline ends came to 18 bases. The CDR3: CASSDVGRKSSTDTQYF. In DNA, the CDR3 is TGTGCCAGCAGTGACGTAGGGCGGAAGAGTAGCACAGATACGCAGTATTTT.

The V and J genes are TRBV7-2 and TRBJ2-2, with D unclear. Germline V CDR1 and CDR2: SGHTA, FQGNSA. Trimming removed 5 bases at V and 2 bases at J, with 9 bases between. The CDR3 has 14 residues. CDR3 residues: CASSPNSNTGELFF. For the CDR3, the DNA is TGTGCCAGCAGCCCTAATAGTAACACCGGGGAGCTGTTTTTT.

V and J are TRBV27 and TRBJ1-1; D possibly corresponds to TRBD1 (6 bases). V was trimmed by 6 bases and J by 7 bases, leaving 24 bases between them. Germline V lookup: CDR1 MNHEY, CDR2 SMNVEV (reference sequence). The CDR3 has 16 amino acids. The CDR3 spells CASRALRGPQQGEAFF. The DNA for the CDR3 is TGTGCCAGCAGGGCCTTAAGAGGTCCCCAACAGGGTGAAGCTTTCTTT.

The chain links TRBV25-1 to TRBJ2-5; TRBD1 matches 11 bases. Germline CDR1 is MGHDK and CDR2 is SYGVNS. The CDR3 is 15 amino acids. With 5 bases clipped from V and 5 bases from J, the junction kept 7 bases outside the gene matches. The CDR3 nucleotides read TGTGCCAGCAGTCCCCCCGGGACAGGGGGGGAGACCCAGTACTTC. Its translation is CASSPPGTGGETQYF.

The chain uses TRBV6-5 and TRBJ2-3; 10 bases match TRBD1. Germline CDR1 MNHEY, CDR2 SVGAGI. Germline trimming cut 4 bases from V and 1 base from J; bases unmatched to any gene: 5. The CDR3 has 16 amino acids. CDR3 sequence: CASSFPGTGGTDTQYF. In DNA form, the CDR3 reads TGTGCCAGCAGTTTCCCCGGGACAGGGGGCACAGATACGCAGTATTTT.

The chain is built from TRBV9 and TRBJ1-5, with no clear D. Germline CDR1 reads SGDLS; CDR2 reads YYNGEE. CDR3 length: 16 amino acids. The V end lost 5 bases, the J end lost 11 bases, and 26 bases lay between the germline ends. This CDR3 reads CASSLGLAGGAWAQHF. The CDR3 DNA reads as TGTGCCAGCAGTTTAGGGCTGGCAGGAGGAGCATGGGCCCAGCATTTT.

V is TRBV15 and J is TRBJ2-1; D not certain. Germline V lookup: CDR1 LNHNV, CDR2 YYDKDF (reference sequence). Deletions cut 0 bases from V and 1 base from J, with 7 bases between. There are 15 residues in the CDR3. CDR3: CATSRDTSSYNEQFF. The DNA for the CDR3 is TGTGCCACCAGCAGAGACACCTCTTCCTACAATGAGCAGTTCTTC.

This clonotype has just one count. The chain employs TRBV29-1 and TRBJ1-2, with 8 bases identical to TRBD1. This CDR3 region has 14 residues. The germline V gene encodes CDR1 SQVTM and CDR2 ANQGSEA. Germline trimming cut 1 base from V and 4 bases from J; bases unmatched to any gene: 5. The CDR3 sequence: CSVEAGGAVYGYTF. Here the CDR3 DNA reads TGCAGCGTTGAAGCAGGGGGCGCCGTCTATGGCTACACCTTC.

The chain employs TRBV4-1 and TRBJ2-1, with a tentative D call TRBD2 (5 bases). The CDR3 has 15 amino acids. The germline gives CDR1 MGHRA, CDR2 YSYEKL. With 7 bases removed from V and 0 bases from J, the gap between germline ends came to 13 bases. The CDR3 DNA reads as TGCGCCAGCAAGCGGAGCAAAAGCTCCTACAATGAGCAGTTCTTC. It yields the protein CASKRSKSSYNEQFF.

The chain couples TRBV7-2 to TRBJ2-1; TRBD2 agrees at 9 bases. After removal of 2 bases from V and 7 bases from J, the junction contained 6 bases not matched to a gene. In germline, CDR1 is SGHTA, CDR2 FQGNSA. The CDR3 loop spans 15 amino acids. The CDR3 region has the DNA TGTGCCAGCAGCTTATATCGGCGGGGGGGGAATGAGCAGTTCTTC. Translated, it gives CASSLYRRGGNEQFF. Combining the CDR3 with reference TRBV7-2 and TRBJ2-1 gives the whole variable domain GAGVSQSPSNKVTEKGKDVELRCDPISGHTALYWYRQSLGQGLEFLIYFQGNSAPDKSGLPSDRFSAERTGGSVSTLTIQRTQQEDSAVYLCASSLYRRGGNEQFFGPGTRLTVL.

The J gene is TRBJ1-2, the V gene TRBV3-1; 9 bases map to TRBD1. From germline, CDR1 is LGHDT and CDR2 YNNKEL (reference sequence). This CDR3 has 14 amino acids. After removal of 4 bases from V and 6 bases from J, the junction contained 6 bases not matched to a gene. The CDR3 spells CASSRGTGFNGYTF. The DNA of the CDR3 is TGTGCCAGCAGCCGCGGGACAGGGTTTAATGGCTACACCTTC.

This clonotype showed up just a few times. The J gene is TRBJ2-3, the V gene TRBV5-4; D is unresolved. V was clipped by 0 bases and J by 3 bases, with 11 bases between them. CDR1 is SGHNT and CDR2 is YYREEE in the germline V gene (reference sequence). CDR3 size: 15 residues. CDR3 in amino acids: CASSLGALGTDTQYF. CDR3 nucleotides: TGTGCCAGCAGCTTGGGGGCACTTGGAACAGATACGCAGTATTTT.

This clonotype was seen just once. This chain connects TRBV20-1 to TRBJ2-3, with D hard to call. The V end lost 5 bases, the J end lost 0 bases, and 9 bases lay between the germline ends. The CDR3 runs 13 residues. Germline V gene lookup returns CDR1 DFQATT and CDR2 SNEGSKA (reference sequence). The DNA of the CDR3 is TGCAGTGCTGACGGGCTCAGCACAGATACGCAGTATTTT. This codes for CSADGLSTDTQYF.

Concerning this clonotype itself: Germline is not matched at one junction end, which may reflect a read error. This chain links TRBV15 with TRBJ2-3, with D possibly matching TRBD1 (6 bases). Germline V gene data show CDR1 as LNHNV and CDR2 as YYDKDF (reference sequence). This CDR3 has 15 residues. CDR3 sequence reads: CATSRDLGGTDTQYF. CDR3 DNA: TGTGCCACCAGCAGAGATCTTGGGGGCACGGATACGCAGTATTTT. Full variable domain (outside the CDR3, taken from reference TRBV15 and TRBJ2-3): DAMVIQNPRYQVTQFGKPVTLSCSQTLNHNVMYWYQQKSSQAPKLLFHYYDKDFNNEADTPDNFQSRRPNTSFCFLDIRSPGLGDTAMYLCATSRDLGGTDTQYFGPGTRLTVL.

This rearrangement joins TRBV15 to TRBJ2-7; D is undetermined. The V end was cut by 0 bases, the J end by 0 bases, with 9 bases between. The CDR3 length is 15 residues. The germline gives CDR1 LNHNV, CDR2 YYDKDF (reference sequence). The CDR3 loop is CATSRDPGSSYEQYF. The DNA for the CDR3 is TGTGCCACCAGCAGAGATCCAGGCAGCTCCTACGAGCAGTACTTC.